Listed below are T cell receptor beta chains from one sample, sequenced in a study of blood T cells in healthy people across ages. TCRdb ran MiXCR on the 5' RACE reads and lists one entry per CDR3 protein. The data contain approximately 1,700,000 distinct CDR3 sequences, approximately 40% of them seen just once; the ten biggest clones take up under 30%. The sample comprised blood. Receptors were obtained from a human donor in good health. Both conserved end residues are part of each CDR3. The order of the fields is D gene, clone size, V gene, J gene, CDR3 DNA, CDR3 protein. A D gene is named only where the DNA matches it firmly. Size is stated for part of the rows, as once, few or many counts, or as a class when the clone is expanded.

D: .; size: .; V: TRBV28; J: TRBJ1-5; DNA: TGTGCCAGCAGCCCACCAGACAGGAATCAGCCCCAGCATTTT; CDR3: CASSPPDRNQPQHF
D: .; size: few; V: TRBV15; J: TRBJ2-2; DNA: TGTGCCACCAGCAGAGATACCCGGAACACCGGGGAGCTGTTTTTT; CDR3: CATSRDTRNTGELFF
D: .; size: .; V: TRBV7-2; J: TRBJ1-1; DNA: TGTGCCAGCAGCTTCCAATCAGGGGACACTGAAGCTTTCTTT; CDR3: CASSFQSGDTEAFF
D: .; size: .; V: TRBV6-1; J: TRBJ1-4; DNA: TGTGCCAGCAGCTTTGTCGGGGGGAATGAAAAACTGTTTTTT; CDR3: CASSFVGGNEKLFF
D: .; size: few; V: TRBV6-1; J: TRBJ2-6; DNA: TGTGCCAGCAGTGAACAGACTGGGGCCAACGTCCTGACTTTC; CDR3: CASSEQTGANVLTF
D: .; size: .; V: TRBV7-2; J: TRBJ1-1; DNA: TGTGCCAGCAGCCCCTTTCGAAATCTGAACACTGAAGCTTTCTTT; CDR3: CASSPFRNLNTEAFF
D: .; size: .; V: TRBV2; J: TRBJ1-1; DNA: TGTGCCAGCAGTGACCTGGGGGGCACTGAAGCTTTCTTT; CDR3: CASSDLGGTEAFF
D: TRBD1; size: once; V: TRBV28; J: TRBJ1-2; DNA: TGTGCCAGCAGTTTTACAGGGGGGAGCCACACCTTC; CDR3: CASSFTGGSHTF
D: .; size: .; V: TRBV2; J: TRBJ2-7; DNA: TGTGCCAGCAGTGATCGGACGACAGTCTACGAGCAGTACTTC; CDR3: CASSDRTTVYEQYF
D: .; size: .; V: TRBV20-1; J: TRBJ1-5; DNA: TGCAGTGCTAGAGCGGCAAGGCGCTTAAATCAGCCCCAGCATTTT; CDR3: CSARAARRLNQPQHF
D: TRBD1; size: .; V: TRBV7-2; J: TRBJ1-2; DNA: TGTGCCAGCAGCGTCCTCGGTGGGACAGTGACTAACTATGGCTACACCTTC; CDR3: CASSVLGGTVTNYGYTF
D: TRBD1; size: .; V: TRBV13; J: TRBJ2-7; DNA: TGTGCCAGCAGTCCTAAGGGGGCAGTCTACGAGCAGTACTTC; CDR3: CASSPKGAVYEQYF
D: TRBD1; size: once; V: TRBV5-1; J: TRBJ1-2; DNA: TGCGCCAGCAGCCTACGGACAGGGGGCGGCCTCTATGGCTACACCTTC; CDR3: CASSLRTGGGLYGYTF
D: .; size: .; V: TRBV16; J: TRBJ2-7; DNA: TGTGCCAGCAGCCAATCGGGGGTCAGGTACTACGAGCAGTACTTC; CDR3: CASSQSGVRYYEQYF
D: TRBD1; size: few; V: TRBV29-1; J: TRBJ1-2; DNA: TGCAGCGTTACGGGACAGGGGGCGCATGGGGGCTACACCTTC; CDR3: CSVTGQGAHGGYTF
D: TRBD1; size: .; V: TRBV24-1; J: TRBJ2-2; DNA: TGTGCCACGTCCGGACAGGGGGCTTTTTCGGGCACCGGGGAGCTGTTTTTT; CDR3: CATSGQGAFSGTGELFF
D: .; size: .; V: TRBV9; J: TRBJ1-2; DNA: TGTGCCAGCAGACGAGGGACTGACTATGGCTACACCTTC; CDR3: CASRRGTDYGYTF
D: TRBD2; size: few; V: TRBV7-3; J: TRBJ2-5; DNA: TGTGCCAGCAGCCACTCGGGACTAGCGGGGAAAGAGACCCAGTACTTC; CDR3: CASSHSGLAGKETQYF
D: .; size: few; V: TRBV2; J: TRBJ2-2; DNA: TGTGCCAGCATTCGTAGCCCGGACACCGGGGAGCTGTTTTTT; CDR3: CASIRSPDTGELFF
D: TRBD1; size: many; V: TRBV28; J: TRBJ1-2; DNA: TGTGCCAGCAGTTTCAGACAGGGAGGTGGCTACACCTTC; CDR3: CASSFRQGGGYTF
D: .; size: .; V: TRBV7-8; J: TRBJ1-2; DNA: TGTGCCAGCAGCTTTGGCAGGGCGGATGGCTACACCTTC; CDR3: CASSFGRADGYTF
D: TRBD1; size: few; V: TRBV14; J: TRBJ1-4; DNA: TGTGCCAGCAGCTATCGGACAGGGGGGGATGAAAAACTGTTTTTT; CDR3: CASSYRTGGDEKLFF
D: .; size: .; V: TRBV3-1; J: TRBJ1-5; DNA: TGTGCCAGCAGCCAAGATCTTGGACACGGACAGCCCCAGCATTTT; CDR3: CASSQDLGHGQPQHF
D: .; size: .; V: TRBV15; J: TRBJ1-5; DNA: TGTGCCACCAGCAGAGGGGACATCTATAGCAATCAGCCCCAGCATTTT; CDR3: CATSRGDIYSNQPQHF
D: .; size: few; V: TRBV29-1; J: TRBJ2-3; DNA: TGCAGCGTTGACCCCCCAGGGGATACGCAGTATTTT; CDR3: CSVDPPGDTQYF
D: TRBD2; size: .; V: TRBV2; J: TRBJ2-1; DNA: TGTGCCAGCAAAGCAGCGGGGTCAACGTGGGAGCAGTTCTTC; CDR3: CASKAAGSTWEQFF
D: TRBD1; size: .; V: TRBV27; J: TRBJ1-1; DNA: TGTGCCAGCAGCTGGGAGACAGGGGGCCGGACTGAAGCTTTCTTT; CDR3: CASSWETGGRTEAFF
D: TRBD2; size: few; V: TRBV4-3; J: TRBJ2-4; DNA: TGCGCCAGCAGCCACCTCAGGACTAGCGGGGGAAACATTCAGTACTTC; CDR3: CASSHLRTSGGNIQYF
D: TRBD2; size: few; V: TRBV20-1; J: TRBJ2-7; DNA: TGCAGTGCTAGAATGCTAGCGGGGATCGGCCTCGAGCAGTACTTC; CDR3: CSARMLAGIGLEQYF
D: .; size: many; V: TRBV7-2; J: TRBJ2-3; DNA: TGTGCCAGCAGCTTAGCGACTAGCACAGATACGCAGTATTTT; CDR3: CASSLATSTDTQYF
D: .; size: .; V: TRBV20-1; J: TRBJ1-2; DNA: TGCAGTGCTAGATTCGCGGGGAATTATGGCTACACCTTC; CDR3: CSARFAGNYGYTF
D: .; size: .; V: TRBV24-1; J: TRBJ2-4; DNA: TGTGCCACCAGTGATTCGTACAGGGAAGCAAACATTCAGTACTTC; CDR3: CATSDSYREANIQYF
D: .; size: .; V: TRBV10-3; J: TRBJ2-1; DNA: TGTGCCATCAGTGAGTCTTATCATGAGCAGTTCTTC; CDR3: CAISESYHEQFF
D: TRBD2; size: .; V: TRBV20-1; J: TRBJ2-1; DNA: TGCAGTGGTCGGGAGGGGGGCCCGTACAATGAGCAGTTCTTC; CDR3: CSGREGGPYNEQFF
D: .; size: .; V: TRBV5-1; J: TRBJ2-7; DNA: TGCGCCAGCAGTCACAGGACTTCCTACGAGCAGTACTTC; CDR3: CASSHRTSYEQYF
D: .; size: once; V: TRBV12-3/TRBV12-4; J: TRBJ1-3; DNA: TGTGCCAGCAGTTTCGGTGTCGGGAGCCAGTCCGGAAACACCATATATTTT; CDR3: CASSFGVGSQSGNTIYF
D: TRBD2; size: .; V: TRBV4-3; J: TRBJ2-3; DNA: TGCGCCAGCAGCCTGAGCGGGGGGGCCCCAGATACGCAGTATTTT; CDR3: CASSLSGGAPDTQYF
D: TRBD2; size: .; V: TRBV9; J: TRBJ2-1; DNA: TGTGCCAGCAGCGTAGACCGGGGGGTGAGAAATGAGCAGTTCTTC; CDR3: CASSVDRGVRNEQFF
D: .; size: .; V: TRBV5-1; J: TRBJ1-4; DNA: TGCGCCAGCAGCTTGATGGCTACAACTAATGAAAAACTGTTTTTT; CDR3: CASSLMATTNEKLFF
D: .; size: .; V: TRBV4-1; J: TRBJ2-1; DNA: TGCGCCAGCAGCCAAGATAGCGTGGACACGGGGAATGAGCAGTTCTTC; CDR3: CASSQDSVDTGNEQFF
D: .; size: .; V: TRBV4-3; J: TRBJ2-3; DNA: TGCGCCAGCAGCCAAGCTAGAGGGGCAGATACGCAGTATTTT; CDR3: CASSQARGADTQYF
D: TRBD1; size: .; V: TRBV20-1; J: TRBJ2-3; DNA: TGCAGTGCTGGTGCGGGACAGGGGGCATCAGATACGCAGTATTTT; CDR3: CSAGAGQGASDTQYF
D: .; size: .; V: TRBV7-9; J: TRBJ1-6; DNA: TGTGCCAGCAGCTGGGATAATTCACCCCTCCACTTT; CDR3: CASSWDNSPLHF
D: .; size: .; V: TRBV7-9; J: TRBJ1-4; DNA: TGTGCCAGCAGCTTAGCAGGGATGGGTGAAAAACTGTTTTTT; CDR3: CASSLAGMGEKLFF
D: TRBD1; size: .; V: TRBV20-1; J: TRBJ2-6; DNA: TGCAGTGCTACAGGGGGCTCGGGCTCTGGGGCCAACGTCCTGACTTTC; CDR3: CSATGGSGSGANVLTF
D: .; size: few; V: TRBV27; J: TRBJ2-4; DNA: TGTGCCAGCAGTTTAGTGGACAGCGGGGAGCAGTACTTC; CDR3: CASSLVDSGEQYF
D: .; size: few; V: TRBV3-1; J: TRBJ2-3; DNA: TGTGCCAGCAGCCAAGTAGCGCGGACCCCAGATACGCAGTATTTT; CDR3: CASSQVARTPDTQYF
D: .; size: .; V: TRBV10-3; J: TRBJ2-7; DNA: TGTGCCATCAGTGATCCGGTCGAGACCCCCTCTTCCTACGAGCAGTACTTC; CDR3: CAISDPVETPSSYEQYF
D: TRBD1; size: .; V: TRBV3-1; J: TRBJ1-2; DNA: TGTGCCAGCAGCCATGTTACCGGGACAGGGACTAACTATGGCTGCACCTTC; CDR3: CASSHVTGTGTNYGCTF
D: .; size: .; V: TRBV5-6; J: TRBJ2-6; DNA: TGTGCCAGCTGCCACTCTGGGGCCAACGTCCTGACTTTC; CDR3: CASCHSGANVLTF
D: TRBD2; size: few; V: TRBV7-9; J: TRBJ2-1; DNA: TGTGCCAGCAGCTTAAAGGGTTATAAGCGGGGCGGGGCTGGCAATGAGCAGTTCTTC; CDR3: CASSLKGYKRGGAGNEQFF
D: .; size: .; V: TRBV6-6; J: TRBJ2-1; DNA: TGTGCCAGCAGTTACTCGTTTTCCGGGGCCGGGGAGTTCTTC; CDR3: CASSYSFSGAGEFF
D: .; size: .; V: TRBV7-2; J: TRBJ1-5; DNA: TGTGCCAGCAGCTTAAACCGCCCAGGGAAAGTCAATCAGCCCCAGCATTTT; CDR3: CASSLNRPGKVNQPQHF
D: .; size: few; V: TRBV7-2; J: TRBJ2-7; DNA: TGTGCCAGCAGCTTTTTTGGTTACGAGCAGTACTTC; CDR3: CASSFFGYEQYF